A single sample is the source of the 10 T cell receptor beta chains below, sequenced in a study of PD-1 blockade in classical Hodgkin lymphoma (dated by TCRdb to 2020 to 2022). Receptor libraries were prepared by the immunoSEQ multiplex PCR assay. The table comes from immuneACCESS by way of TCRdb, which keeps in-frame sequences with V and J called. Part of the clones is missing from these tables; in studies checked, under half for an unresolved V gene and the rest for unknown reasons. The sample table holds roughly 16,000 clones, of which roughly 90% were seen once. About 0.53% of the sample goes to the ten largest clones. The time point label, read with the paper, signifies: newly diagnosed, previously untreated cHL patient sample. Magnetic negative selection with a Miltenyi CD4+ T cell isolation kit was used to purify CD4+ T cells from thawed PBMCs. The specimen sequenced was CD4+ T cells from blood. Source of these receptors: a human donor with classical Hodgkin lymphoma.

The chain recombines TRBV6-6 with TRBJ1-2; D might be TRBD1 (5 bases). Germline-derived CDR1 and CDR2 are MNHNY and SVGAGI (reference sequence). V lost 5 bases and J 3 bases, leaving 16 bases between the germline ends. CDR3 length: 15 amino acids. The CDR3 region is CASSQLTGGDYGYTF. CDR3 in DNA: TGTGCCAGCAGTCAGCTAACCGGGGGGGACTATGGCTACACCTTC.

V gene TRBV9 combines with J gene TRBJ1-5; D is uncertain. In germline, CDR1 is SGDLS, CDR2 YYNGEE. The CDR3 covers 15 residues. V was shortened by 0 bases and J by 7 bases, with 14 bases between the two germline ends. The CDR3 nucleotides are TGTGCCAGCAGCGTAGCGGCAGAAGCGGGACAGCCCCAGCATTTT. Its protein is CASSVAAEAGQPQHF. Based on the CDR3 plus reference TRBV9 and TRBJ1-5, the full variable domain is DSGVTQTPKHLITATGQRVTLRCSPRSGDLSVYWYQQSLDQGLQFLIQYYNGEERAKGNILERFSAQQFPDLHSELNLSSLELGDSALYFCASSVAAEAGQPQHFGDGTRLSIL.

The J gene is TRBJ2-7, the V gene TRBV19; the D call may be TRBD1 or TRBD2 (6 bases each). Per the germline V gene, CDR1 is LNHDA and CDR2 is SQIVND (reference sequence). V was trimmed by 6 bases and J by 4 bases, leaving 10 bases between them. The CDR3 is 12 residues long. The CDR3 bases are TGTGCCAGTAGGGGGGCGGGGTACGAGCAGTACTTC. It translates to CASRGAGYEQYF.

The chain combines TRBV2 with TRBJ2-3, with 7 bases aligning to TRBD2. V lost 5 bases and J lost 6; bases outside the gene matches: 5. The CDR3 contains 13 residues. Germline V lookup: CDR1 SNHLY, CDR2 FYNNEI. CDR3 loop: CASSRGREDTQYF. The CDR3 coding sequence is TGTGCCAGCAGTCGAGGGAGGGAGGATACGCAGTATTTT.

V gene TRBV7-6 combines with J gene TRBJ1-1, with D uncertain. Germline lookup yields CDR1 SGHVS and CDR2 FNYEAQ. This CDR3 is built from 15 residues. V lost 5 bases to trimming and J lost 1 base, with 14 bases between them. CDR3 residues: CASSPRPQGNTEAFF. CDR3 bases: TGTGCCAGCAGCCCTAGGCCTCAAGGGAACACTGAAGCTTTCTTT.

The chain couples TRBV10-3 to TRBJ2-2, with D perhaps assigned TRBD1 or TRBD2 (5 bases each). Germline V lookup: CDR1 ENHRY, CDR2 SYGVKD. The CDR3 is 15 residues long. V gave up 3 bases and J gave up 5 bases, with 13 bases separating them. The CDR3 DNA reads TGTGCCATCAGTGATAGGGGAGCTGGGACCGGGGAGCTGTTTTTT. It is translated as CAISDRGAGTGELFF.

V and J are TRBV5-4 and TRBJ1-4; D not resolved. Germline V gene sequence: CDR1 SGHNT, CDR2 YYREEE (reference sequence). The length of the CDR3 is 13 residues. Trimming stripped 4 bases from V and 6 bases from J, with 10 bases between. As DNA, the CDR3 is TGTGCCAGCAGCCTAACCCAGGATGAAAAACTGTTTTTT. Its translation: CASSLTQDEKLFF.

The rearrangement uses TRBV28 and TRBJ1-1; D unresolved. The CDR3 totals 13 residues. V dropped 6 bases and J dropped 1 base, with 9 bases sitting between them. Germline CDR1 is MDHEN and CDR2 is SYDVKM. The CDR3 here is CASSRETNTEAFF. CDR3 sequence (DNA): TGTGCCAGCAGCCGCGAGACGAACACTGAAGCTTTCTTT.

The DNA of the CDR3 is TGTGCCATCAGGAGGGCAGGGATGGAAGATACGCAGTATTTT. Protein sequence: CAIRRAGMEDTQYF. The chain is built from TRBV10-3 and TRBJ2-3, with D perhaps TRBD1 or TRBD2 (5 bases each). The CDR3 contains 14 residues. Germline CDR1 reads ENHRY; CDR2 reads SYGVKD. Deletions cut 6 bases from V and 5 bases from J, with 15 bases between.

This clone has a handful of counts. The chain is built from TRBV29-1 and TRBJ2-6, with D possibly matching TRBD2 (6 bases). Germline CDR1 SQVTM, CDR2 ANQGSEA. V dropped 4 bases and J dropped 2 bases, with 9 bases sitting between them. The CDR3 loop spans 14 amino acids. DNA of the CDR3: TGCAGCGTTGTTCGGGGGACTGGGGCCAACGTCCTGACTTTC. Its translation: CSVVRGTGANVLTF.